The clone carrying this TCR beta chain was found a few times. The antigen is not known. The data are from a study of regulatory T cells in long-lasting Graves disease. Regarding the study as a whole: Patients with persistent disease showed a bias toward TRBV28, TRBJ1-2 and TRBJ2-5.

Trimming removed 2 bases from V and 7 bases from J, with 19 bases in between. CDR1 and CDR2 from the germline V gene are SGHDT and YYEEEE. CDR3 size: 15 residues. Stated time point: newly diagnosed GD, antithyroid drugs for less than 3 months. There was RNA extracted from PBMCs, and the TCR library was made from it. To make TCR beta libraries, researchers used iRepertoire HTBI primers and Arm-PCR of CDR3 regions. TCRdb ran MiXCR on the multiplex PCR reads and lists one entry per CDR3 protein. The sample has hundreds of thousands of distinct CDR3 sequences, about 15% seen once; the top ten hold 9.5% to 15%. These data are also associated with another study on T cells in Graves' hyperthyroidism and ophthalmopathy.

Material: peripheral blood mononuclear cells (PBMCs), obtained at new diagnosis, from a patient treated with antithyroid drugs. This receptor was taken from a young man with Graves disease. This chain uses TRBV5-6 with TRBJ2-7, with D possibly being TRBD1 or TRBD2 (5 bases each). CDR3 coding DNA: TGTGCCAGCAGCTTCATCGGGACCCAGGGTCATGAGCAGTACTTC. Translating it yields CASSFIGTQGHEQYF.